This record looks at one TCR beta chain sequence and its context. Its cognate antigen is unknown. Data came from immunoSEQ multiplex PCR; TCRdb stores just in-frame clones and leaves some out. The repertoire holds 400,000 or so clones, with about nine tenths as singletons. Indicated treatment: some 20 received Ad26.COV2.S at low or high dose, single or two shots; several received placebo; per-sample allocation not given. On day 63 after the first injection, vaccine and placebo recipients gave samples. Losses at the gene ends were 2 bases for V and 7 bases for J; bases not matched to a gene: 7. The CDR3 totals 14 residues. In germline, CDR1 is SGHTA, CDR2 FQGNSA. This record belongs to a study of Ad26.COV2.S vaccination and SARS-CoV-2 variants. Study observations and caveats: Recipients of either vaccine or placebo displayed similar breadth of non-spike TCRs.

The specimen was peripheral blood, collected in a trial of Ad26.COV2.S vaccine versus placebo. This receptor was identified in a person aged 18-60 years who received the Ad26.COV2.S COVID-19 vaccine or a placebo. This sequence joins TRBV7-2 and TRBJ1-1; 7 nucleotides agree with TRBD1. CDR3 in amino acids: CASSLRGGGGEAFF. In DNA form, the CDR3 reads TGTGCCAGCAGCTTAAGAGGGGGCGGAGGTGAAGCTTTCTTT. The full variable domain, in which reference TRBV7-2 and TRBJ1-1 provide the parts outside the CDR3, is GAGVSQSPSNKVTEKGKDVELRCDPISGHTALYWYRQSLGQGLEFLIYFQGNSAPDKSGLPSDRFSAERTGGSVSTLTIQRTQQEDSAVYLCASSLRGGGGEAFFGQGTRLTVV.